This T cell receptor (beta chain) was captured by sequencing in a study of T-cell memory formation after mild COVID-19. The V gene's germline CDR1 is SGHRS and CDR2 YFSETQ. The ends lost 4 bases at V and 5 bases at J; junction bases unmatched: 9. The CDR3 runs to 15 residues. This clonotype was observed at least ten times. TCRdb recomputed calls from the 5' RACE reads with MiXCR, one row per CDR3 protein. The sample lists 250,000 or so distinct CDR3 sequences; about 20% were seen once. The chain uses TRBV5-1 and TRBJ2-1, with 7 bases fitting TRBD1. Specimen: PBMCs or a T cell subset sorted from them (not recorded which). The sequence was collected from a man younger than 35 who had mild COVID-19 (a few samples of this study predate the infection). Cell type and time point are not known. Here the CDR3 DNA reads TGCGCCAGCAGCCTACAGGGGTTGTCCAACAATGAGCAGTTCTTC. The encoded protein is CASSLQGLSNNEQFF.